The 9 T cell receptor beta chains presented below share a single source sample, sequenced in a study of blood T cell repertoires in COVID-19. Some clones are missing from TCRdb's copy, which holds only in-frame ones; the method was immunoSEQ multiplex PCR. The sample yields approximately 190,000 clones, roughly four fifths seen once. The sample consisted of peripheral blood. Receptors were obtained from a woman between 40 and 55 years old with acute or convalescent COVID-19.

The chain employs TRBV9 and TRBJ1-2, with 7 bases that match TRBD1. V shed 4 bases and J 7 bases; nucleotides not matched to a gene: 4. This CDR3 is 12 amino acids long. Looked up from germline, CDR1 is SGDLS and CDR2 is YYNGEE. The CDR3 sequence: CASSSDRAGYTF. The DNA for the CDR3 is TGTGCCAGCAGCTCCGACAGGGCTGGCTACACCTTC.

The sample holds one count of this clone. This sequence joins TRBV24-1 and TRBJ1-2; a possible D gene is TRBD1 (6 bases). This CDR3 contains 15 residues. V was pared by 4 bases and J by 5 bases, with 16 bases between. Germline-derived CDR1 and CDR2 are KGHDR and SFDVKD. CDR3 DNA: TGTGCCACCAGTGAACAGGGCAGCCCTTTTTATGGCTACACCTTC. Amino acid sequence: CATSEQGSPFYGYTF.

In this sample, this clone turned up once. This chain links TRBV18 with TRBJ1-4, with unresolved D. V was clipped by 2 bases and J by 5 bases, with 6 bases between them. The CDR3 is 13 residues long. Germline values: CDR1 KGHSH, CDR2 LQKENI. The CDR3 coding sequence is TGTGCCAGCTCACCATTCCCAAATGAAAAACTGTTTTTT. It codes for CASSPFPNEKLFF.

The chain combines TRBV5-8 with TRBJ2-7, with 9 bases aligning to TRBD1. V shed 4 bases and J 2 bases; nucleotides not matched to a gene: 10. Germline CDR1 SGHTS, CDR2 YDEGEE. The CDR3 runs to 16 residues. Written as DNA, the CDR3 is TGTGCCAGCAGCCATGGGACAGGGCAGACCCCCTACGAGCAGTACTTC. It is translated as CASSHGTGQTPYEQYF.

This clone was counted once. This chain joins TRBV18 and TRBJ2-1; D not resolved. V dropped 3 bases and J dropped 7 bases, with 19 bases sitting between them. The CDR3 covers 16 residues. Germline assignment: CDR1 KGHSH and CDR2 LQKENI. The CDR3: CASSPRNSPRSNEQFF. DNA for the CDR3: TGTGCCAGCTCACCGAGGAATTCCCCGCGTTCGAATGAGCAGTTCTTC.

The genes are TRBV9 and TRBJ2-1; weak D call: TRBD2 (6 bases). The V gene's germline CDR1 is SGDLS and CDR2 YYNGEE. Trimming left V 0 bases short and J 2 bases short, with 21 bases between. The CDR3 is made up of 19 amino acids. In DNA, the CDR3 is TGTGCCAGCAGCGTAGCAGTCGCAACTAGCTGGGGCGCCTACAATGAGCAGTTCTTC. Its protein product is CASSVAVATSWGAYNEQFF.

DNA of the CDR3: TGCAGTGCTAGTGCCGGGACTAGCTCCTACAATGAGCAGTTCTTC. Protein sequence: CSASAGTSSYNEQFF. This chain joins TRBV20-1 and TRBJ2-1, with 8 bases aligning to TRBD2. V was pared by 3 bases and J by 0 bases, with 4 bases of the junction left unmatched. Germline V gene lookup returns CDR1 DFQATT and CDR2 SNEGSKA (reference sequence). CDR3 length: 15 residues.

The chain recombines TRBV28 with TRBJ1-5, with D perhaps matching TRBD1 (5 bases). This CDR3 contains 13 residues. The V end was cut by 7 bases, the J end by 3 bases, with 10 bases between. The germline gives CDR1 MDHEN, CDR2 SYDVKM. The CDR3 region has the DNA TGTGCCAGCACCCAGGGATTCAATCAGCCCCAGCATTTT. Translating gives CASTQGFNQPQHF. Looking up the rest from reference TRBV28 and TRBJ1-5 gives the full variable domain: DVKVTQSSRYLVKRTGEKVFLECVQDMDHENMFWYRQDPGLGLRLIYFSYDVKMKEKGDIPEGYSVSREKKERFSLILESASTNQTSMYLCASTQGFNQPQHFGDGTRLSIL.

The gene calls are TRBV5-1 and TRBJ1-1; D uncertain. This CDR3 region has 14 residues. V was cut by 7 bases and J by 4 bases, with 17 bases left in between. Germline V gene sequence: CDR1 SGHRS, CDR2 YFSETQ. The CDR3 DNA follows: TGCGCCAGCCGGGAGGAGGAATATAGCACTGAAGCTTTCTTT. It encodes CASREEEYSTEAFF.